These T cell receptor beta chains were read from a single sample in a study of response to subunit inactivated influenza vaccine. TCRdb used MiXCR to reprocess the RT-PCR reads, holding one entry per CDR3 protein. This table has fewer than 650,000 distinct CDR3 sequences, 13% appearing once. The starting material was PBMCs from blood, obtained more than 35 days after vaccination. The receptor source for this set is a man between 50 and 59 years old who received an inactivated influenza vaccine. Each CDR3 is given with its conserved first and last residue. Each record gives: CDR3 protein, CDR3 DNA, clone size, D gene, J gene, V gene. The D gene is left open where the match is weak. Only part of the rows carry a size: once, few, many, or a class if the clone is expanded.

CDR3 protein: CSAGQGVREQYF; CDR3 DNA: TGCAGTGCTGGACAGGGGGTCCGCGAGCAGTACTTC; clone size: NA; D gene: TRBD1; J gene: TRBJ2-7; V gene: TRBV20-1
CDR3 protein: CASGGGGSYNEQFF; CDR3 DNA: TGTGCCAGCGGGGGGGGCGGGAGCTACAATGAGCAGTTCTTC; clone size: NA; D gene: NA; J gene: TRBJ2-1; V gene: TRBV7-9
CDR3 protein: CASSPMGENTEAFF; CDR3 DNA: TGCGCCAGCTCCCCCATGGGTGAGAACACTGAAGCTTTCTTT; clone size: few; D gene: NA; J gene: TRBJ1-1; V gene: TRBV5-1
CDR3 protein: CASSLWQGETQYF; CDR3 DNA: TGTGCCAGCAGTTTATGGCAGGGGGAGACCCAGTACTTC; clone size: few; D gene: NA; J gene: TRBJ2-5; V gene: TRBV12-3/TRBV12-4
CDR3 protein: CASSLGQYTGELFF; CDR3 DNA: TGTGCCAGCAGCTTGGGACAGTACACCGGGGAGCTGTTTTTT; clone size: many; D gene: NA; J gene: TRBJ2-2; V gene: TRBV5-6
CDR3 protein: CASRTGGAELLYEQYF; CDR3 DNA: TGTGCCAGCAGGACAGGGGGAGCGGAGCTGCTATACGAGCAGTACTTC; clone size: NA; D gene: TRBD1; J gene: TRBJ2-7; V gene: TRBV28
CDR3 protein: CASSFPRSPDTQYF; CDR3 DNA: TGTGCCAGCAGTTTTCCCCGCAGTCCAGATACGCAGTATTTT; clone size: NA; D gene: NA; J gene: TRBJ2-3; V gene: TRBV12-3/TRBV12-4
CDR3 protein: CASSLGTSGARQYF; CDR3 DNA: TGTGCCAGCAGCCTCGGGACTAGCGGAGCCCGGCAGTACTTC; clone size: NA; D gene: TRBD2; J gene: TRBJ2-7; V gene: TRBV28
CDR3 protein: CSVEDSARGQNEQYF; CDR3 DNA: TGCAGCGTTGAAGACAGCGCCAGGGGGCAGAACGAGCAGTACTTC; clone size: few; D gene: TRBD1; J gene: TRBJ2-7; V gene: TRBV29-1
CDR3 protein: CASSQDLSPGTVQETQYF; CDR3 DNA: TGCGCCAGCAGCCAAGATCTATCCCCGGGAACCGTCCAAGAGACCCAGTACTTC; clone size: many; D gene: NA; J gene: TRBJ2-5; V gene: TRBV4-3
CDR3 protein: CASSLGARTGGTDTQYF; CDR3 DNA: TGCGCCAGCAGCTTGGGAGCCAGGACAGGGGGCACAGATACGCAGTATTTT; clone size: few; D gene: TRBD1; J gene: TRBJ2-3; V gene: TRBV5-1